Following are 3 T cell receptor beta chains from one sample sequenced in a study of PD-L1 blockade in urothelial cancer. This table comes from immunoSEQ multiplex PCR, and its TCRdb copy is limited to in-frame clones, with some not included. In the table there are 40,000 to 55,000 clones, roughly 91% of which are singletons. Noted time point: peripheral blood 6 weeks after treatment start. The sample here was PBMCs, taken around atezolizumab (anti-PD-L1) treatment. Every receptor here comes from a man in his 60s with urothelial cancer.

This chain connects TRBV6-5 to TRBJ2-7; 7 bases fit TRBD1. Germline CDR1 MNHEY, CDR2 SVGAGI. The V and J ends lost 6 bases and 0 bases, in that order; junction bases with no gene match: 8. The CDR3 runs to 15 residues. Here the CDR3 reads CASSPRDRASYEQYF. CDR3 DNA sequence: TGTGCCAGCAGCCCCCGGGACAGAGCCTCCTACGAGCAGTACTTC.

The chain recombines TRBV4-3 with TRBJ2-6, with 7 bases matching TRBD1. This CDR3 has 19 residues. Trimming removed 0 bases from V and 2 bases from J; junction bases left unmatched: 10. Germline V CDR1 and CDR2: LGHNA, YSLEER. In DNA, the CDR3 is TGCGCCAGCAGCCAAGATATCCAGGGGGTGGCTACTGGGGCCAACGTCCTGACTTTC. This translates into CASSQDIQGVATGANVLTF.

The chain is built from TRBV5-4 and TRBJ1-2; D possibly corresponds to TRBD1 (5 bases). CDR1 is SGHNT and CDR2 is YYREEE in the germline V gene (reference sequence). V gave up 0 bases and J gave up 1 base, with 16 bases separating them. This CDR3 contains 17 residues. The CDR3 here is CASSLGRGATINYGYTF. CDR3 nucleotide sequence: TGTGCCAGCAGCTTGGGAAGGGGCGCTACGATTAACTATGGCTACACCTTC.